A selection of T cell receptor beta chains follows, all from one sample in a study of neurological immune-mediated disorders. Using its own MiXCR run on the 5' RACE reads, TCRdb lists one record per CDR3 protein. The repertoire includes roughly 29,000 distinct CDR3 sequences, around 21% of them detected once, and 30% sits in the top ten. Specimen: CD4+ T cells from blood. The source of these receptors is a man aged 50 to 59 with HTLV-1-associated myelopathy (HAM/TSP). Both conserved end residues are part of each CDR3. A D gene is named only where the DNA matches it firmly. The size field is filled for only some rows; it gives once, few, many or a size class.

abundance	j_gene	d_gene	v_gene	CDR3nt	CDR3aa
few	TRBJ1-2	TRBD1	TRBV29-1	TGCAGCGTTGAAACAGGGGCAGCTAACTATGGCTACACCTTC	CSVETGAANYGYTF
-	TRBJ1-1	-	TRBV12-3/TRBV12-4	TGTGCCAGCAACATCAACCAGGGTTCTGAAGCTTTCTTT	CASNINQGSEAFF
many	TRBJ2-1	TRBD2	TRBV20-1	TGCAGTGCTCCCCAGGCGGGGGGGCCGACTTCTGAGCAGTTCTTC	CSAPQAGGPTSEQFF
-	TRBJ2-7	-	TRBV27	TGTGCCAGCAGTATTCTTGGACAGAGCCCCTACGAGAAGTACTTC	CASSILGQSPYEKYF
-	TRBJ2-3	TRBD2	TRBV20-1	TGCAGTGCTAGAGATCTCCCATTGCGGGGGGTTAGAGATACGCAGTATTTT	CSARDLPLRGVRDTQYF
medium-sized	TRBJ1-2	-	TRBV20-1	TGCAGTGCCAGGTGGCTGATTGGGGTCCAAGGCTACATCTTC	CSARWLIGVQGYIF
-	TRBJ2-3	TRBD2	TRBV12-3/TRBV12-4	TGTGCCAGCAGTTCAGCGGGGGGGCGAAGAGATACGCAGTATTTT	CASSSAGGRRDTQYF
-	TRBJ2-7	-	TRBV11-2	TGTGCCAGCAGCTTCAATGAAGGCCAAGGAGAGCAGTACTTC	CASSFNEGQGEQYF
many	TRBJ1-2	-	TRBV5-1	TGCGCCAGCAGCTCCCGACCGAATGACTATACCGGCTACACCTTC	CASSSRPNDYTGYTF
few	TRBJ1-2	TRBD1	TRBV12-3/TRBV12-4	TGTGCCAGCACCAACCAGGGGGCTAGTGGCTACACCTTC	CASTNQGASGYTF
many	TRBJ2-5	-	TRBV14	TGTGCCAGCAGCCACCCGACAGCCAAAGAGACCCAGTACTTC	CASSHPTAKETQYF
-	TRBJ1-6	-	TRBV5-8	TGTGCCAGCAGCCAAGTCAGGGGTAGATCCTATAATTCACCCCTCCACTTT	CASSQVRGRSYNSPLHF
many	TRBJ2-5	TRBD2	TRBV29-1	TGCAGCGTTGAGGCTAGCGGGAGCCACCAAGAGACCCAGTACTTC	CSVEASGSHQETQYF
many	TRBJ2-5	-	TRBV7-3	TGTGCCAGCAGCTTAGGGATGGGGGAGACCCAGTACTTC	CASSLGMGETQYF
many	TRBJ1-1	-	TRBV5-1	TGCGCCAGCAGCCGCCTAGGGGGGAACACTGAAGCTTTCTTT	CASSRLGGNTEAFF